The 22 T cell receptor beta chains below come from one sample, sequenced in a study of shared clonotypes between healthy human individuals. Sequencing used immunoSEQ multiplex PCR; TCRdb keeps in-frame clones, though not all of them. The table includes 110,000 or so clones, 68% detected once. The sample was memory CD8+ T cells sorted from blood. Subset denoted: CD45RO+ cells pooled with CCR7-negative TemRA cells. All receptors come from a woman aged 25 to 45 in good health.

This chain links TRBV28 with TRBJ2-7, with 10 bases lining up with TRBD2. J lost 7 bases, V lost 8 bases, and 14 bases had no gene match. Germline values: CDR1 MDHEN, CDR2 SYDVKM. CDR3 size: 15 residues. The CDR3 sequence: CASGGSSSGSGEQYF. CDR3 coding DNA: TGTGCCAGCGGTGGGTCCTCTAGCGGGAGTGGGGAGCAGTACTTC. The full variable domain, in which reference TRBV28 and TRBJ2-7 provide the parts outside the CDR3, is DVKVTQSSRYLVKRTGEKVFLECVQDMDHENMFWYRQDPGLGLRLIYFSYDVKMKEKGDIPEGYSVSREKKERFSLILESASTNQTSMYLCASGGSSSGSGEQYFGPGTRLTVT.

The rearrangement joins TRBV19 to TRBJ2-5, with 11 bases lining up with TRBD2. The J call is uncertain, as TRBJ2-7 better fits the DNA end. The germline V gene encodes CDR1 LNHDA and CDR2 SQIVND (reference sequence). The CDR3 contains 14 residues. The CDR3 spells CASSTGLAGYEQYF. The CDR3 DNA reads as TGTGCCAGTAGTACCGGACTAGCGGGCTACGAGCAGTACTTC.

V is TRBV28 and J is TRBJ2-3, with D maybe TRBD2 (6 bases). Germline assignment: CDR1 MDHEN and CDR2 SYDVKM. The CDR3 spans 15 residues. Trimming shortened V by 1 base and J by 5 bases, and 13 bases separated the two germline ends. The CDR3 sequence: CASSLFGSSGDTQYF. The CDR3 nucleotides read TGTGCCAGCAGTTTATTCGGGAGTAGTGGAGATACGCAGTATTTT.

The chain combines TRBV10-1 with TRBJ2-7; D assignment may be TRBD1 or TRBD2 (5 bases each). The CDR3 runs 16 residues. Between the trimmed V and J ends, which lost 6 bases and 2 bases, there was a span of 20 bases. The V gene's germline CDR1 is WNHNN and CDR2 SYGVQD (reference sequence). CDR3 bases: TGCGCCAGCAGCTGGGCAGCCGGGACCCGACCCTACGAGCAGTACTTC. Translation gives CASSWAAGTRPYEQYF.

The chain carries TRBV27 and TRBJ2-7, with D unresolved. V was cut by 1 base and J by 0 bases, with 7 bases left in between. This CDR3 region has 14 residues. Germline V gives CDR1 MNHEY, CDR2 SMNVEV (reference sequence). The CDR3 coding sequence is TGTGCCAGCAGTTTATTCGGATCCTCCTACGAGCAGTACTTC. This sequence encodes CASSLFGSSYEQYF.

The chain uses TRBV6-5 and TRBJ2-7; no reliable D call. Germline values: CDR1 MNHEY, CDR2 SVGAGI. With 2 bases removed from V and 5 bases from J, the gap between germline ends came to 19 bases. The CDR3 has 16 residues. CDR3 coding DNA: TGTGCCAGCAGTTACCAATTGGCGGCCGGGTTCCACGAGCAGTACTTC. Its translation: CASSYQLAAGFHEQYF.

This clone was counted at least ten times. V usage is TRBV27 and J usage is TRBJ2-1; D ambiguous. The CDR3 has 13 residues. Trimming stripped 2 bases from V and 3 bases from J, with 5 bases between. In germline, CDR1 is MNHEY, CDR2 SMNVEV (reference sequence). In DNA, the CDR3 is TGTGCCAGCAGTTTAAGCGACTACAATGAGCAGTTCTTC. Its protein product is CASSLSDYNEQFF.

This clone was counted between two and nine times. The V gene is TRBV6-1, the J gene TRBJ1-5; 8 nucleotides match TRBD1. V was clipped by 5 bases and J by 5 bases; unmatched bases: 5. The length of the CDR3 is 14 residues. Germline CDR1 is MNHNS and CDR2 is SASEGT. The CDR3 DNA reads as TGTGCCAGCAGTATCCTGGACAGGGATCAGCCCCAGCATTTT. Amino acid sequence: CASSILDRDQPQHF.

V is TRBV25-1 and J is TRBJ2-3, with TRBD1 matching 7 bases. Per germline, CDR1 MGHDK and CDR2 SYGVNS. The CDR3 extends over 16 amino acids. Unmatched junction bases numbered 5, after V lost 2 bases and J lost 0 bases. Written as DNA, the CDR3 is TGTGCCAGCAGTGAAATCGGACAGGCGAGCACAGATACGCAGTATTTT. Its protein product is CASSEIGQASTDTQYF.

This chain uses TRBV27 with TRBJ1-2; 10 positions agree with TRBD1. This CDR3 has 16 amino acids. The J segment lost 5 bases and the V segment lost 4 bases, leaving 10 bases of the junction unmatched. Looked up from germline, CDR1 is MNHEY and CDR2 is SMNVEV (reference sequence). This CDR3 reads CASSWTPGTGVYGYTF. The CDR3 nucleotides read TGTGCCAGCAGTTGGACCCCCGGGACAGGGGTGTATGGCTACACCTTC.

The rearrangement uses TRBV10-1 and TRBJ2-2, with D perhaps TRBD1 (5 bases). With 6 bases removed from V and 1 base from J, the gap between germline ends came to 6 bases. CDR3 length equals 13 residues. Germline CDR1 is WNHNN and CDR2 is SYGVQD (reference sequence). The DNA of the CDR3 is TGCGCCAGCAGCACAGGGAACACCGGGGAGCTGTTTTTT. This encodes CASSTGNTGELFF.

The V gene is TRBV30, the J gene TRBJ1-1; D is unresolved. This CDR3 spans 13 amino acids. Germline assignment: CDR1 GTSNPN and CDR2 SVGIG (reference sequence). V lost 1 base, J lost 5 bases, and 11 bases lay in between. The CDR3 DNA sequence: TGTGCCTGGAGTGAAACCCCGGGGACTGAAGCTTTCTTT. Translated: CAWSETPGTEAFF.

As regards this clone: A much larger clone lies a single base off, so this may be a read error. J is TRBJ1-5 and V is TRBV1. TRBV1 represents a pseudogene. The CDR3 totals 14 residues. DNA for the CDR3: TGCGCCAGCAGCCAAGTAGCGGACAGACAGCCCCAGCATTTT. Translating gives CASSQVADRQPQHF.

This chain links TRBV5-1 with TRBJ2-7; D perhaps matches TRBD2 (6 bases). The CDR3 is 15 residues long. Looked up from germline, CDR1 is SGHRS and CDR2 is YFSETQ. V was pared by 3 bases and J by 5 bases, with 18 bases between. The DNA of the CDR3 is TGCGCCAGCAGCTCGCAGGCCCGGGGGACCAACGAGCAGTACTTC. Encoded protein: CASSSQARGTNEQYF.

The chain is built from TRBV29-1 and TRBJ2-1, with D perhaps TRBD2 (7 bases). The CDR3 runs 14 residues. Between the trimmed V and J ends, which lost 5 bases and 0 bases, there was a span of 11 bases. Germline CDR1 SQVTM, CDR2 ANQGSEA. The CDR3 protein is CSVWGGDSYNEQFF. CDR3 in DNA: TGCAGCGTTTGGGGGGGCGACTCCTACAATGAGCAGTTCTTC.

V and J are TRBV5-4 and TRBJ2-7; D unresolved. Trimming took 4 bases from V and 3 from J, leaving 17 bases between them. Germline V gene data show CDR1 as SGHNT and CDR2 as YYREEE (reference sequence). The CDR3 consists of 15 residues. This CDR3 is CASSRESRHLYEQYF. The CDR3 DNA is TGTGCCAGCAGCCGAGAGTCCCGGCACCTCTACGAGCAGTACTTC. Together with reference TRBV5-4 and TRBJ2-7, the CDR3 gives the full variable domain: ETGVTQSPTHLIKTRGQQVTLRCSSQSGHNTVSWYQQALGQGPQFIFQYYREEENGRGNFPPRFSGLQFPNYSSELNVNALELDDSALYLCASSRESRHLYEQYFGPGTRLTVT.

The J gene is TRBJ2-2, the V gene TRBV7-6; TRBD2 matches at 7 bases. Germline trimming cut 1 base from V and 5 bases from J; bases unmatched to any gene: 7. The CDR3 is 16 amino acids. CDR1 SGHVS and CDR2 FNYEAQ come from the germline V gene. The CDR3 DNA reads TGTGCCAGCAGCTTAGTAACCGCGGGAGTTACCGGGGAGCTGTTTTTT. Translated, it gives CASSLVTAGVTGELFF.

V gene TRBV6-1 combines with J gene TRBJ2-7; a weak D match, TRBD1 (7 bases). CDR1 and CDR2 from the germline V gene are MNHNS and SASEGT. Trimming cost V 2 bases and J 1 base, with 18 bases left between them. The CDR3 totals 17 residues. CDR3 residues: CASSESFPGDRSYEQYF. The CDR3 bases are TGTGCCAGCAGTGAATCGTTCCCGGGGGACAGATCCTACGAGCAGTACTTC.

Many counts were recorded for this clone. Other DNA sequences in the same sample also yield this CDR3. The CDR3 loop is CASSVAWGTEAFF. CDR3 nucleotide sequence: TGTGCCAGCAGCGTCGCCTGGGGCACTGAAGCTTTCTTT. This rearrangement joins TRBV9 to TRBJ1-1, with D unresolved. Trimming removed 2 bases from V and 4 bases from J, with 9 bases in between. Germline CDR1 and CDR2: SGDLS and YYNGEE. This CDR3 is built from 13 residues.

This chain uses TRBV30 with TRBJ1-2, with 9 positions matching TRBD1. CDR3 length: 18 amino acids. J gave up 0 bases and V 1 base, and 12 bases lay outside the gene matches. CDR1 is GTSNPN, CDR2 SVGIG, per germline (reference sequence). In DNA form, the CDR3 reads TGTGCCTGGAGTGGGAAGGCATACAGGGGGCTAGCTAACTATGGCTACACCTTC. Translation gives CAWSGKAYRGLANYGYTF.

The V call is TRBV6-6, the J call TRBJ1-4; 9 bases match TRBD1. The junction had 8 bases not matched to a gene; V was cut back by 7 bases and J by 8 bases. Germline assignment: CDR1 MNHNY and CDR2 SVGAGI (reference sequence). CDR3 length equals 14 residues. The CDR3 here is CASTRTGAGEKLFF. In DNA, the CDR3 is TGTGCCAGCACTCGGACAGGGGCGGGAGAAAAACTGTTTTTT.

The chain is built from TRBV4-2 and TRBJ1-2, with 8 bases identical to TRBD1. Germline CDR1 reads LGHNA; CDR2 reads YNFKEQ. The CDR3 is made up of 15 amino acids. V shed 4 bases and J 0 bases; nucleotides not matched to a gene: 4. DNA of the CDR3: TGTGCCAGCAGCCCCGGACAGGGCCCTAACTATGGCTACACCTTC. Its protein is CASSPGQGPNYGYTF.